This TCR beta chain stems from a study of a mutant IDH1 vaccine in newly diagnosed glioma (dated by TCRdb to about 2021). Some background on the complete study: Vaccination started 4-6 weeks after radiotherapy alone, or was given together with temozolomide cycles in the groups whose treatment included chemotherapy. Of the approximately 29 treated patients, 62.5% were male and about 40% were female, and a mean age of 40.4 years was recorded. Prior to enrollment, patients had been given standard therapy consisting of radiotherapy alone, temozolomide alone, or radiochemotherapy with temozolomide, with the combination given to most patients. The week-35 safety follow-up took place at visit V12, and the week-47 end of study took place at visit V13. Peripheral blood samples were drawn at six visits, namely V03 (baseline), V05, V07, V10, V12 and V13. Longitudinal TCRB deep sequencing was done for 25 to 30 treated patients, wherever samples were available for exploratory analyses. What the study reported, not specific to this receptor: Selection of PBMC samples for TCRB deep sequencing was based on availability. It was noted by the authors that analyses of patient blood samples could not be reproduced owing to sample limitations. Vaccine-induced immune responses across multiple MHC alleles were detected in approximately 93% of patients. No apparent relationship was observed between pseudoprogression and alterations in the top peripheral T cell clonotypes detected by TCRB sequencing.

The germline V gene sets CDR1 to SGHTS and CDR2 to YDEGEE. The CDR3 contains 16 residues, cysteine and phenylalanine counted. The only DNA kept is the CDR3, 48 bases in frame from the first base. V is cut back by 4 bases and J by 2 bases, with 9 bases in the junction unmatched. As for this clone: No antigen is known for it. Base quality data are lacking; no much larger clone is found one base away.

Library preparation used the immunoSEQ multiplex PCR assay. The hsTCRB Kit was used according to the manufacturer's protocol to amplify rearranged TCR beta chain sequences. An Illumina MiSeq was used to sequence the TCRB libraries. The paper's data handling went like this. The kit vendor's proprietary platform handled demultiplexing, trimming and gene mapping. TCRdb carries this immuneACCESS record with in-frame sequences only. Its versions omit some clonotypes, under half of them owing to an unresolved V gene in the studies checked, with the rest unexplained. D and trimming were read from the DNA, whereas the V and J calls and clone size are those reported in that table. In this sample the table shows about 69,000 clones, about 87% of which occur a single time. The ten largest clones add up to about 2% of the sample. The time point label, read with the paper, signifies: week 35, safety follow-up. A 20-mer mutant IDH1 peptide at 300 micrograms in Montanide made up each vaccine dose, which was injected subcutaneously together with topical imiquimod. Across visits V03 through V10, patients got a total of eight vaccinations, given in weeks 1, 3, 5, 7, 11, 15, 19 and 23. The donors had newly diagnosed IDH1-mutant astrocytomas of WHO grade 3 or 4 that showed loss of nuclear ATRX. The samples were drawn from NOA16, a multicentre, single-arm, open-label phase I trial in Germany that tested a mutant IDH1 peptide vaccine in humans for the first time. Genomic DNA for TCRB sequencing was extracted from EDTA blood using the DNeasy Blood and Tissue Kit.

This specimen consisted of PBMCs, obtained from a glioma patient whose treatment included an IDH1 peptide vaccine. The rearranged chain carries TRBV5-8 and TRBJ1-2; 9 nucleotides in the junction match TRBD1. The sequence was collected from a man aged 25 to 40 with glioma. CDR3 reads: CASSPNIGQGNYGYTF. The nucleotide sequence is TGTGCCAGCAGCCCGAATATCGGACAGGGGAACTATGGCTACACCTTC.